A single sample is the source of the 2 T cell receptor beta chains below, sequenced in a study of blood T cell repertoires in COVID-19. This table comes from immunoSEQ multiplex PCR, and its TCRdb copy is limited to in-frame clones, with some not included. The sample shows hundreds of thousands of clones, 87% of them seen only once. The sample comprised peripheral blood. The receptors originated from a woman in her forties or fifties with COVID-19, enrolled during active disease.

The table lists this clone with a few counts. CDR3 DNA sequence: TGCGCCAGCAGCTTGGGAACAGGGAACTCCTACGAGCAGTACTTC. Protein sequence: CASSLGTGNSYEQYF. The J gene is TRBJ2-7, the V gene TRBV5-1; D is possibly TRBD1 (6 bases). The CDR3 has 15 residues. Trimming shortened V by 0 bases and J by 0 bases, and 10 bases separated the two germline ends. Germline lookup yields CDR1 SGHRS and CDR2 YFSETQ.

The gene calls are TRBV2 and TRBJ1-2, with a weak D call TRBD1 (5 bases). The CDR3 is made up of 15 amino acids. The germline V gene has CDR1 SNHLY and CDR2 FYNNEI. V was shortened by 1 base and J by 8 bases, with 17 bases between the two germline ends. The CDR3 bases are TGTGCCAGCAGTGAAGTCAGGGCCTGGGGCGAGGGCTACACCTTC. Its translation: CASSEVRAWGEGYTF.